A selection of T cell receptor beta chains follows, all from one sample in a study of cytomegalovirus exposure and HLA in healthy donors. Assay: immunoSEQ multiplex PCR; the TCRdb copy retains only in-frame clones and omits some. The sample records over 20,000 clones, approximately 70% being singletons. The sample comprised PBMCs. The source is a woman aged 45 to 65 in good health and CMV-seronegative. Each CDR3 is given with its conserved first and last residue. Fields, in order: V gene, D gene, clone size, J gene, CDR3 protein, CDR3 DNA. The D gene is left open where the match is weak. Not every row has a clone size; where given, it reads once, few, many or a size class.

v_call: TRBV6-5
d_call: NA
clone_size: NA
j_call: TRBJ1-3
cdr3_aa: CASSSGQSSGNTIYF
cdr3_nt: TGTGCCAGCAGCTCTGGACAGAGCTCTGGAAACACCATATATTTT

v_call: TRBV7-9
d_call: TRBD1
clone_size: NA
j_call: TRBJ2-5
cdr3_aa: CASSGTGMGETQYF
cdr3_nt: TGTGCCAGCAGCGGGACAGGGATGGGGGAGACCCAGTACTTC

v_call: TRBV6-5
d_call: TRBD1
clone_size: few
j_call: TRBJ2-3
cdr3_aa: CASSSTTGASTDTQYF
cdr3_nt: TGTGCCAGCAGTTCGACGACAGGGGCTAGCACAGATACGCAGTATTTT

v_call: TRBV9
d_call: NA
clone_size: NA
j_call: TRBJ2-5
cdr3_aa: CASSGAEETQYF
cdr3_nt: TGTGCCAGCAGCGGGGCCGAAGAGACCCAGTACTTC

v_call: TRBV20-1
d_call: NA
clone_size: NA
j_call: TRBJ1-3
cdr3_aa: CSAGIGNTIYF
cdr3_nt: TGCAGCGCGGGGATAGGTAACACCATATATTTT

v_call: TRBV7-9
d_call: TRBD1
clone_size: NA
j_call: TRBJ2-1
cdr3_aa: CASSSGTGEREQFF
cdr3_nt: TGTGCCAGCAGCTCCGGGACAGGGGAGAGGGAGCAGTTCTTC

v_call: TRBV29-1
d_call: TRBD1
clone_size: NA
j_call: TRBJ1-2
cdr3_aa: CSAMTGAYGYTF
cdr3_nt: TGCAGCGCTATGACAGGGGCCTATGGCTACACCTTC

v_call: TRBV6-1
d_call: NA
clone_size: NA
j_call: TRBJ2-6
cdr3_aa: CASEGGRAGANVLTF
cdr3_nt: TGTGCCAGCGAGGGAGGCCGGGCGGGGGCCAACGTCCTGACTTTC

v_call: TRBV7-6
d_call: NA
clone_size: NA
j_call: TRBJ1-1
cdr3_aa: CASSLQQDTEAFF
cdr3_nt: TGTGCCAGCAGCTTACAACAGGACACTGAAGCTTTCTTT

v_call: TRBV28
d_call: TRBD2
clone_size: NA
j_call: TRBJ2-7
cdr3_aa: CASSLWASGSSYEQYF
cdr3_nt: TGTGCCAGCAGTTTATGGGCTAGCGGAAGCTCCTACGAGCAGTACTTC

v_call: TRBV10-1
d_call: NA
clone_size: NA
j_call: TRBJ2-1
cdr3_aa: CASSAGFSYNEQFF
cdr3_nt: TGCGCCAGCAGTGCAGGCTTCTCCTACAATGAGCAGTTCTTC

v_call: TRBV2
d_call: NA
clone_size: NA
j_call: TRBJ2-7
cdr3_aa: CASSRDRSYEQYF
cdr3_nt: TGTGCCAGCAGTAGAGACAGATCCTACGAGCAGTACTTC

v_call: TRBV5-1
d_call: NA
clone_size: NA
j_call: TRBJ2-5
cdr3_aa: CASSPLQGGWETQYF
cdr3_nt: TGCGCCAGCAGCCCACTACAGGGTGGATGGGAGACCCAGTACTTC

v_call: TRBV6-1
d_call: TRBD1
clone_size: NA
j_call: TRBJ2-1
cdr3_aa: CASRQGPSYNEQFF
cdr3_nt: TGTGCCAGCAGACAGGGGCCTTCCTACAATGAGCAGTTCTTC

v_call: TRBV6-1
d_call: TRBD1
clone_size: NA
j_call: TRBJ1-4
cdr3_aa: CASSGTGGTNEKLFF
cdr3_nt: TGTGCCAGCAGCGGGACAGGGGGCACTAATGAAAAACTGTTTTTT

v_call: TRBV9
d_call: TRBD1
clone_size: NA
j_call: TRBJ1-4
cdr3_aa: CASSVGRDRGEKLFF
cdr3_nt: TGTGCCAGCAGCGTAGGAAGGGACAGAGGTGAAAAACTGTTTTTT

v_call: TRBV11-2
d_call: NA
clone_size: NA
j_call: TRBJ1-6
cdr3_aa: CASTRRGADRLGSPLHF
cdr3_nt: TGTGCCAGCACGCGAAGGGGAGCAGACAGGCTCGGGTCACCCCTCCACTTT

v_call: TRBV29-1
d_call: TRBD1
clone_size: once
j_call: TRBJ1-1
cdr3_aa: CSVARDRLNTEAFF
cdr3_nt: TGCAGCGTGGCGAGGGACAGGCTAAACACTGAAGCTTTCTTT

v_call: TRBV2
d_call: NA
clone_size: NA
j_call: TRBJ2-2
cdr3_aa: CASRVLAANTGELFF
cdr3_nt: TGTGCCAGCCGTGTGTTAGCGGCAAACACCGGGGAGCTGTTTTTT

v_call: TRBV28
d_call: TRBD2
clone_size: few
j_call: TRBJ2-1
cdr3_aa: CASSLGSSGLNEQFF
cdr3_nt: TGTGCCAGCAGTTTAGGGTCTAGCGGGCTCAATGAGCAGTTCTTC

v_call: TRBV25-1
d_call: NA
clone_size: NA
j_call: TRBJ2-2
cdr3_aa: CASRSPGELFF
cdr3_nt: TGTGCCAGCAGGAGCCCCGGGGAGCTGTTTTTT

v_call: TRBV18
d_call: NA
clone_size: NA
j_call: TRBJ2-7
cdr3_aa: CASSPPLTGFDEQYF
cdr3_nt: TGTGCCAGCTCACCACCACTTACAGGGTTCGACGAGCAGTACTTC

v_call: TRBV25-1
d_call: TRBD1
clone_size: few
j_call: TRBJ1-5
cdr3_aa: CASSNSGQVPSPQHF
cdr3_nt: TGTGCCAGCAGTAACTCGGGACAGGTCCCATCGCCCCAGCATTTT

v_call: TRBV11-2
d_call: NA
clone_size: once
j_call: TRBJ1-1
cdr3_aa: CASSLSAGLNTEAFF
cdr3_nt: TGTGCCAGCAGCCTCTCGGCAGGGTTGAACACTGAAGCTTTCTTT

v_call: TRBV6-6
d_call: NA
clone_size: NA
j_call: TRBJ1-5
cdr3_aa: CASSYDRTAQPQHF
cdr3_nt: TGTGCCAGCAGTTACGATCGAACAGCCCAGCCCCAGCATTTT

v_call: TRBV6-1
d_call: NA
clone_size: few
j_call: TRBJ1-4
cdr3_aa: CASRVDSANEKLFF
cdr3_nt: TGTGCCAGCAGGGTGGACAGCGCTAATGAAAAACTGTTTTTT

v_call: TRBV10-3
d_call: TRBD2
clone_size: NA
j_call: TRBJ2-1
cdr3_aa: CAIRGWSGNLNEQFF
cdr3_nt: TGTGCCATCAGGGGATGGAGCGGGAATCTCAATGAGCAGTTCTTC

v_call: TRBV2
d_call: TRBD2
clone_size: NA
j_call: TRBJ2-5
cdr3_aa: CASKGTSGGQETQYF
cdr3_nt: TGTGCCAGCAAGGGAACTAGCGGGGGCCAAGAGACCCAGTACTTC

v_call: TRBV28
d_call: NA
clone_size: NA
j_call: TRBJ1-5
cdr3_aa: CASSLPLNQPQHF
cdr3_nt: TGTGCCAGCAGTTTACCTCTCAATCAGCCCCAGCATTTT

v_call: TRBV6-1
d_call: NA
clone_size: NA
j_call: TRBJ1-4
cdr3_aa: CASSETGGTYEKLFF
cdr3_nt: TGTGCCAGCAGTGAAACGGGCGGGACCTATGAAAAACTGTTTTTT

v_call: TRBV6-1
d_call: TRBD1
clone_size: NA
j_call: TRBJ2-7
cdr3_aa: CASHPGQFYEQYF
cdr3_nt: TGTGCCAGTCACCCGGGACAGTTCTACGAGCAGTACTTC

v_call: TRBV5-4
d_call: NA
clone_size: NA
j_call: TRBJ2-5
cdr3_aa: CASSPTGQETQYF
cdr3_nt: TGTGCCAGCAGCCCGACAGGCCAAGAGACCCAGTACTTC

v_call: TRBV5-4
d_call: TRBD2
clone_size: NA
j_call: TRBJ2-3
cdr3_aa: CASSLPLADTDTQYF
cdr3_nt: TGTGCCAGCAGCTTACCACTAGCGGACACAGATACGCAGTATTTT

v_call: TRBV29-1
d_call: NA
clone_size: NA
j_call: TRBJ1-4
cdr3_aa: CSVGRGGGHEKLFF
cdr3_nt: TGCAGCGTCGGTAGGGGAGGGGGGCATGAAAAACTGTTTTTT

v_call: TRBV19
d_call: NA
clone_size: NA
j_call: TRBJ1-5
cdr3_aa: CASRADGYQPQHF
cdr3_nt: TGTGCCAGTAGAGCGGACGGCTATCAGCCCCAGCATTTT

v_call: TRBV28
d_call: NA
clone_size: NA
j_call: TRBJ1-4
cdr3_aa: CASSSGQRREKLFF
cdr3_nt: TGTGCCAGCAGTTCCGGACAACGTCGGGAAAAACTGTTTTTT

v_call: TRBV6-4
d_call: TRBD2
clone_size: NA
j_call: TRBJ2-1
cdr3_aa: CASSPGTSGYNEQFF
cdr3_nt: TGTGCCAGCAGTCCGGGGACTAGCGGTTACAATGAGCAGTTCTTC

v_call: TRBV7-9
d_call: NA
clone_size: few
j_call: TRBJ1-1
cdr3_aa: CASSLSRDTEAFF
cdr3_nt: TGTGCCAGCAGCTTATCCAGGGATACTGAAGCTTTCTTT

v_call: TRBV7-9
d_call: NA
clone_size: NA
j_call: TRBJ1-4
cdr3_aa: CASSAVRSGLFF
cdr3_nt: TGTGCCAGCAGCGCTGTGAGGAGTGGACTGTTTTTT

v_call: TRBV10-1
d_call: NA
clone_size: NA
j_call: TRBJ2-7
cdr3_aa: CASSDDQQGASYEQYF
cdr3_nt: TGCGCCAGCAGTGATGATCAACAAGGGGCCTCCTACGAGCAGTACTTC

v_call: TRBV29-1
d_call: NA
clone_size: few
j_call: TRBJ2-5
cdr3_aa: CSVGRQETQYF
cdr3_nt: TGCAGCGTTGGGAGGCAAGAGACCCAGTACTTC

v_call: TRBV14
d_call: TRBD1
clone_size: NA
j_call: TRBJ1-1
cdr3_aa: CASSHGQGRNTEAFF
cdr3_nt: TGTGCCAGCAGCCATGGACAGGGGAGGAACACTGAAGCTTTCTTT

v_call: TRBV6-5
d_call: TRBD1
clone_size: NA
j_call: TRBJ2-7
cdr3_aa: CASIGTGGAGEQYF
cdr3_nt: TGTGCCAGCATCGGGACAGGGGGCGCGGGCGAGCAGTACTTC

v_call: TRBV6-5
d_call: TRBD1
clone_size: NA
j_call: TRBJ2-3
cdr3_aa: CASSYEGAHTQYF
cdr3_nt: TGTGCCAGCAGTTACGAGGGGGCTCATACGCAGTATTTT

v_call: TRBV9
d_call: NA
clone_size: NA
j_call: TRBJ1-2
cdr3_aa: CASSVDGQTNYGYTF
cdr3_nt: TGTGCCAGCAGCGTTGATGGACAGACAAACTATGGCTACACCTTC

v_call: TRBV5-4
d_call: NA
clone_size: NA
j_call: TRBJ1-5
cdr3_aa: CASSLERSQPQHF
cdr3_nt: TGTGCCAGCAGCTTGGAACGGTCCCAGCCCCAGCATTTT

v_call: TRBV10-1
d_call: TRBD1
clone_size: NA
j_call: TRBJ2-3
cdr3_aa: CASSPGTGVLDTQYF
cdr3_nt: TGCGCCAGCAGCCCTGGGACAGGGGTTCTTGATACGCAGTATTTT